Included here is one TCR beta chain sequence, with context. The TCR alpha and TCR beta cDNA libraries, bearing sample barcodes and UMIs, were generated by 5'RACE using constant-segment primers. TCRdb ran MiXCR on the 5' RACE reads and lists one entry per CDR3 protein. Of approximately 440,000 distinct CDR3 sequences listed, over 15% are singletons. The data were taken from a study of T-cell memory formation after mild COVID-19. V was pared by 1 base and J by 4 bases, with 3 bases of the junction left unmatched. The germline gives CDR1 MNHNS, CDR2 SASEGT. The CDR3 spans 15 residues. The receptor was derived from an adult woman who had mild COVID-19 (a few samples of this study predate the infection). Cell type and time point are not known. The V call is TRBV6-1, the J call TRBJ1-1; TRBD1 aligns across 10 bases. Input material: PBMCs or a T cell subset sorted from them (not recorded which). CDR3 in amino acids: CASSEGRQGATEAFF. In nucleotides, the CDR3 is TGTGCCAGCAGTGAAGGCAGACAGGGGGCCACTGAAGCTTTCTTT.